Listed here are 29 T cell receptor beta chains from one sample, sequenced in a study of CD8+ T cells in alopecia areata. Markers including CD4, CD8alpha, NKG2D and NKG2ACE guided sorting of pooled cutaneous lymph node cells. After isolation, RNA underwent reverse transcription to generate cDNA as the sequencing template. The protocol was immunoSEQ multiplex PCR, while the TCRdb copy is restricted to in-frame clones and leaves out a portion. Altogether approximately 300,000 clones were found in the sample, and no singletons occur. The specimen sequenced was CD4+ T cells sorted from a lymph node. These receptors all come from a C3H/HeJ mouse with alopecia areata. The mice in this strain carry MHC haplotype H2-k.

Worth noting for this clone: The gene symbols are mouse symbols. Coverage ceases 3 residues before the CDR3 finishes, and the germline J gene fills in the end. This specimen includes other DNA sequences encoding the same CDR3. This sequence joins TRBV31 and TRBJ1-6, with TRBD1 as a possible D gene (6 bases). TRBJ1-6 is given ORF status, its function remaining uncertain. This CDR3 contains 17 residues. CDR1 and CDR2 from the germline V gene are GKSSPN and SITVG. Trimming removed 0 bases at V and 0 bases at J, with 12 bases between. CDR3 DNA, as far as it was read: TGTGCCTGGAGTCTACGTACAGGGAATTCCTATAATTCGCCC. This gives the protein CAWSLRTGNSYNSP. The full-length CDR3 reads as CAWSLRTGNSYNSPLYF.

This clone showed up just a few times. The genes and germline here are from mouse. This specimen includes other DNA sequences encoding the same CDR3. CDR3 DNA, as far as it was read: TGCACCTGCAGTGCAGACCGGGGGGGGAACTATGCT. It specifies CTCSADRGGNYA. The complete CDR3 sequence is CTCSADRGGNYAEQFF. This chain uses TRBV1 with TRBJ2-1; 7 nucleotides line up with TRBD2. The observed sequence ends 4 residues before the CDR3 terminus, with the missing tail filled in from the germline J gene. The CDR3 is 16 amino acids. CDR1 and CDR2 from the germline V gene are NSQYPW and LRSPGD (reference sequence). With V trimmed by 0 bases and J by 1 base, 3 bases remained unmatched.

Notes on this clone: The genes and germline here are from mouse. The read ends 4 residues shy of where the CDR3 ends; the end is completed using the germline J gene. This chain uses TRBV5 with TRBJ2-5; D possibly corresponds to TRBD1 (6 bases). The CDR3 is made up of 15 amino acids. The germline V gene has CDR1 LGHNA and CDR2 YNLKQL (reference sequence). CDR3 in amino acids: CASSQDQRTEDTQYF. CDR3 DNA (partial): TGTGCCAGCAGCCAAGATCAAAGGACAGAAGAC.

Points on this clone: A much larger clone lies a single base off, so this may be a read error. Genes here carry mouse names. The read is 3 residues too short to cover the CDR3 end, so that end is filled in from the germline J gene. In the same sample, other DNA sequences code for this CDR3. The chain links TRBV13-3 to TRBJ1-6; a possible D gene is TRBD1 (6 bases). TRBJ1-6 qualifies as an ORF whose function is uncertain. There are 14 residues in the CDR3. The germline CDR1 and CDR2 sequences are NNHDY and SYVADS. Between the trimmed V and J ends, which lost 2 bases and 4 bases, there was a span of 7 bases. The CDR3: CASSEGQYNSPLYF. The DNA read from the CDR3 is TGTGCCAGCAGTGAAGGACAGTATAATTCGCCC.

Only a few counts were recorded for this clone. Gene names refer to mouse genes. The read halts 4 residues ahead of the CDR3 end, with the missing end drawn from the germline J gene. This specimen includes other DNA sequences encoding the same CDR3. V is TRBV13-1 and J is TRBJ2-2; D might be TRBD1 (5 bases). Trimming removed 4 bases from V and 0 bases from J, with 7 bases in between. The CDR3 consists of 14 residues. Germline V gene lookup returns CDR1 NSHNY and CDR2 SYGAGN. The CDR3 DNA, read in part, is TGTGCCAGCAGTCAGGGCGCAAACACCGGG. Translation gives CASSQGANTG. The CDR3 in its entirety is CASSQGANTGQLYF.

This clone has only a few counts. Gene names are the mouse ones. The read gets to within 4 residues of the CDR3 end, and the germline J gene fills in the rest. The chain recombines TRBV5 with TRBJ2-1, with TRBD2 identical over 9 bases. The germline CDR1 and CDR2 sequences are LGHNA and YNLKQL (reference sequence). Trimming cost V 0 bases and J 5 bases; bases outside gene matches: 2. This CDR3 contains 15 residues. The DNA read from the CDR3 is TGTGCCAGCAGCCAAGAATACTGGGGGGATGCT. Its translation: CASSQEYWGDA. The full CDR3 sequence reads CASSQEYWGDAEQFF.

This clone occurred a few times. Gene and germline names: mouse. The DNA ends 4 residues before the CDR3 does, and the rest of the CDR3 is filled in from the germline J gene. Additional DNA sequences in this sample encode the identical CDR3. This sequence joins TRBV19 and TRBJ2-3, with 9 bases aligning to TRBD2. The CDR3 sequence is 15 residues long. Germline CDR1 is FNHDT and CDR2 is SITEND (reference sequence). The junction had 4 bases not matched to a gene; V was cut back by 2 bases and J by 3 bases. The CDR3 bases that were read are TGTGCCAGCAGTATTTGGGGGGGCGCGGCAGAA. Protein: CASSIWGGAAE. The whole CDR3 protein reads CASSIWGGAAETLYF.

On this clone: Gene and germline names: mouse. The read comes to an end 4 residues before the CDR3 does, leaving the germline J gene to fill in the end. The rearrangement links TRBV17 to TRBJ2-1, with D possibly being TRBD2 (6 bases). The CDR3 is 14 amino acids. V was clipped by 1 base and J by 6 bases, with 10 bases between them. Germline V gene sequence: CDR1 MNHDT, CDR2 YYDKIL. CDR3 DNA (partial): TGTGCTAGCAGTAGAGGGGGGGTGAGTGCT. The encoded protein is CASSRGGVSA. The whole CDR3 is CASSRGGVSAEQFF.

This clone was seen a few times. The genes are named according to mouse. The CDR3 end lies 4 residues beyond the end of the read and is filled in from the germline J gene. The chain recombines TRBV1 with TRBJ2-1; 11 bases line up with TRBD1. V trimming: 4 bases; J trimming: 6 bases; junction bases outside the gene matches: 2. CDR1 and CDR2 (germline): NSQYPW, LRSPGD (reference sequence). CDR3 length: 14 residues. The sequenced part of the CDR3 DNA is TGCACCTGCAGTGGGGACAGGGGGTTTGCT. It yields the protein CTCSGDRGFA. The whole CDR3 sequence is CTCSGDRGFAEQFF.

Concerning this clone itself: Each gene name is a mouse one. The missing CDR3 end, 4 residues past where the read stops, is filled in from the germline J gene. The V gene is TRBV13-2, the J gene TRBJ2-2; TRBD2 matches at 7 bases. Trimming cost V 0 bases and J 2 bases; bases outside gene matches: 4. Germline-derived CDR1 and CDR2 are NNHNN and SYGAGS (reference sequence). The CDR3 totals 16 residues. The CDR3 bases that were read are TGTGCCAGCGGTGATGATTACTGGGGCAACACCGGG. It translates to CASGDDYWGNTG. The complete CDR3 sequence is CASGDDYWGNTGQLYF.

A note on this clone: Gene names are the mouse ones. CDR3 sequence: CASSKNKNTEVFF. CDR3 DNA, as far as it was read: TGTGCCAGCAGTAAGAACAAAAACACA. V is TRBV19 and J is TRBJ1-1; D ambiguous. The CDR3 goes on 4 residues after the read ends, and that part is filled in from the germline J gene. The CDR3 length is 13 residues. The V and J ends lost 3 bases and 1 base respectively, with 7 bases between them. Germline-derived CDR1 and CDR2 are FNHDT and SITEND (reference sequence).

Comment on this clone: Germline and genes here are mouse. With the read ending 4 residues before the CDR3 end, the germline J gene is used to fill in that end. The chain recombines TRBV19 with TRBJ2-7; TRBD2 might be the D (7 bases). This CDR3 region has 15 residues. V gave up 0 bases and J gave up 0 bases, with 10 bases separating them. CDR1 is FNHDT, CDR2 SITEND, per germline (reference sequence). The sequenced CDR3 bases are TGTGCCAGCAGTATAGAGGGGGGGAGCTCCTAT. This codes for CASSIEGGSSY. The entire CDR3 is CASSIEGGSSYEQYF.

Regarding this clone: Gene labels here are mouse ones. The read ends 4 residues shy of where the CDR3 ends; the end is completed using the germline J gene. The chain has TRBV13-1 and TRBJ2-5, with D possibly matching TRBD2 (6 bases). Looked up from germline, CDR1 is NSHNY and CDR2 is SYGAGN. The CDR3 has 14 amino acids. The germline V and J ends were trimmed by 5 bases and 1 base, with 11 bases remaining between them. Incomplete CDR3 DNA: TGTGCCAGCAGCCCAACTGGGTACCAAGAC. Encoded protein: CASSPTGYQD. The complete CDR3 reads CASSPTGYQDTQYF.

This clone turned up a few times. Mouse germline and gene names are used. The CDR3 is cut off 4 residues early in the read; its end comes from the germline J gene. The chain employs TRBV13-1 and TRBJ1-2; no clear D gene. The CDR3 length is 13 residues. The ends were cut back, 4 bases at V and 0 bases at J, with 7 bases in the middle. Germline V lookup: CDR1 NSHNY, CDR2 SYGAGN. The CDR3 reads CASSPNPNSDYTF. The DNA read from the CDR3 is TGTGCCAGCAGTCCAAATCCAAACTCC.

As to this clone: Mouse names are used for the genes. The read terminates 4 residues before the CDR3 end, so the remaining end is supplied by the germline J gene. The chain has TRBV5 and TRBJ2-1; 9 nucleotides match TRBD2. This CDR3 region has 15 residues. The ends lost 3 bases at V and 1 base at J; junction bases unmatched: 1. Germline V lookup: CDR1 LGHNA, CDR2 YNLKQL (reference sequence). The CDR3 sequence: CASSHGLGNYAEQFF. Incomplete CDR3 DNA: TGTGCCAGCAGCCACGGACTGGGGAACTATGCT.

This clone was counted a few times. These gene names are mouse names. The observed sequence ends 4 residues before the CDR3 terminus, with the missing tail filled in from the germline J gene. J is TRBJ2-1 and V is TRBV13-2; 8 bases match TRBD1. The CDR3 length is 12 residues. Germline-derived CDR1 and CDR2 are NNHNN and SYGAGS (reference sequence). Trimming cost V 7 bases and J 6 bases; bases outside gene matches: 3. This CDR3 reads CASRQGSAEQFF. Partial CDR3 DNA: TGTGCCAGCCGACAGGGGAGTGCT.

This clone was observed a handful of times. Germline and genes here are mouse. The CDR3 end lies 4 residues beyond the end of the read and is filled in from the germline J gene. This chain joins TRBV1 and TRBJ2-3; D is possibly TRBD1 (6 bases). The CDR3 is made up of 14 amino acids. The ends were cut back, 4 bases at V and 0 bases at J, with 8 bases in the middle. Germline values: CDR1 NSQYPW, CDR2 LRSPGD (reference sequence). CDR3 bases read: TGCACCTGCAGTGTCGGGACAAGTGCAGAA. It specifies CTCSVGTSAE. In full, the CDR3 is CTCSVGTSAETLYF.

This clone was seen a handful of times. These gene names are mouse names. The missing CDR3 end, 4 residues past where the read stops, is filled in from the germline J gene. This same CDR3 is encoded by further DNA sequences in the sample. The chain couples TRBV1 to TRBJ2-1; D is possibly TRBD2 (7 bases). Looked up from germline, CDR1 is NSQYPW and CDR2 is LRSPGD (reference sequence). The CDR3 is 13 residues long. CDR3 DNA (partial): TGCACCTGCAGTGCTGGGGGGCTCGCT. The encoded protein is CTCSAGGLA. The full CDR3 protein is CTCSAGGLAEQFF.

Comments on this clone: Gene names denote mouse genes. The read finishes 4 residues shy of the CDR3 end, and the germline J gene is used to complete it. The gene calls are TRBV13-1 and TRBJ2-2, with D maybe TRBD1 (5 bases). This CDR3 has 15 amino acids. The germline CDR1 and CDR2 sequences are NSHNY and SYGAGN. Trimming removed 4 bases at V and 0 bases at J, with 10 bases between. CDR3: CASSWTFANTGQLYF. CDR3 DNA (partial): TGTGCCAGCAGTTGGACATTTGCAAACACCGGG.

There are a few counts of this clone. The genes are named according to mouse. The CDR3 goes on 4 residues after the read ends, and that part is filled in from the germline J gene. The rearrangement links TRBV13-1 to TRBJ2-1, with D possibly being TRBD1 (5 bases). The germline V gene encodes CDR1 NSHNY and CDR2 SYGAGN. The CDR3 is 15 amino acids. V was shortened by 2 bases and J by 1 base, with 10 bases between the two germline ends. The sequenced CDR3 bases are TGTGCCAGCAGTGAGCTCAGGGTGAACTATGCT. The encoded protein is CASSELRVNYA. The whole CDR3 is CASSELRVNYAEQFF.

This clone was counted only a few times. The gene names given are mouse names. Read sequence stops 4 residues before the CDR3 end, and the germline J gene provides the missing end. Other DNA sequences from this sample encode an identical CDR3 as well. The V and J genes are TRBV31 and TRBJ2-3, with 8 bases matching TRBD1. The CDR3 runs to 15 residues. CDR1 GKSSPN and CDR2 SITVG come from the germline V gene. The trim removed 0 bases at V and 0 bases at J, leaving 2 bases unmatched. The CDR3 region is CAWSLTGGSAETLYF. The part of the CDR3 DNA that was read is TGTGCCTGGAGTCTAACAGGGGGGAGTGCAGAA. Drawing the rest from reference TRBV31 and TRBJ2-3, the complete variable domain is AQTIHQWPVAEIKAVGSPLSLGCTIKGKSSPNLYWYWQATGGTLQQLFYSITVGQVESVVQLNLSASRPKDDQFILSTEKLLLSHSGFYLCAWSLTGGSAETLYFGSGTRLTVL.

Concerning this clone itself: The genes are named according to mouse. The read terminates 4 residues ahead of where the CDR3 ends, so the germline J gene completes it. This chain links TRBV13-1 with TRBJ2-2; 9 positions match TRBD2. V was pared by 2 bases and J by 2 bases, with 1 base of the junction left unmatched. The CDR3 covers 15 residues. The germline V gene encodes CDR1 NSHNY and CDR2 SYGAGN. The CDR3 bases that were read are TGTGCCAGCAGTGAGTGGGGGGGCAACACCGGG. Translated, it gives CASSEWGGNTG. The whole CDR3 is CASSEWGGNTGQLYF.

This clone was counted only a few times. Germline and genes here are mouse. The CDR3 end is not reached by the read, which stops 4 residues before it; the germline J gene fills it in. The sample carries other DNA sequences with the same CDR3. This chain joins TRBV13-1 and TRBJ2-1, with 7 bases matching TRBD2. Germline V CDR1 and CDR2: NSHNY, SYGAGN. This CDR3 is built from 14 residues. V was pared by 0 bases and J by 3 bases, with 0 bases of the junction left unmatched. The covered CDR3 bases are TGTGCCAGCAGTGATGGACTGGGCTATGCT. It specifies CASSDGLGYA. The whole CDR3 protein reads CASSDGLGYAEQFF.

On this clone itself: The gene symbols are mouse symbols. The CDR3 end lies 4 residues beyond the end of the read and is filled in from the germline J gene. This chain uses TRBV5 with TRBJ2-5, with 8 bases aligning to TRBD1. The CDR3 has 14 amino acids. Germline CDR1 LGHNA, CDR2 YNLKQL (reference sequence). J lost 2 bases, V lost 4 bases, and 2 bases had no gene match. The DNA read from the CDR3 is TGTGCCAGCAGCCCGACAGGGGCCCAAGAC. It yields the protein CASSPTGAQD. The whole CDR3 sequence is CASSPTGAQDTQYF.

In this sample, this clone turned up a few times. Gene names denote mouse genes. The CDR3 goes on 4 residues after the read ends, and that part is filled in from the germline J gene. This chain uses TRBV1 with TRBJ1-1; no clear D. Trimming removed 2 bases at V and 4 bases at J, with 8 bases between. Germline V gives CDR1 NSQYPW, CDR2 LRSPGD (reference sequence). The CDR3 is 13 amino acids. This CDR3 reads CTCSATEGTEVFF. The sequenced part of the CDR3 DNA is TGCACCTGCAGTGCAACAGAAGGCACA.

This clone was recorded many times. Mouse gene names and germline throughout. This same CDR3 is encoded by further DNA sequences in the sample. CDR3 residues: CASSLAGANTEVFF. The part of the CDR3 DNA that was read is TGTGCCAGCAGTTTGGCAGGGGCAAACACA. This sequence joins TRBV14 and TRBJ1-1; maybe TRBD1 (6 bases). The CDR3 end lies 4 residues beyond the end of the read and is filled in from the germline J gene. The CDR3 is 14 amino acids. From germline, CDR1 is SGHDT and CDR2 FRDEAV. V lost 2 bases to trimming and J lost 0 bases, with 8 bases between them.

This clone turned up a few times. Mouse names are used for the genes. From the germline J gene comes the end of the CDR3, since the read stops 4 residues before it. This CDR3 is also generated by other DNA sequences in the sample. The gene calls are TRBV19 and TRBJ2-7; 8 positions agree with TRBD1. This CDR3 comprises 14 residues. Germline loops: CDR1 FNHDT, CDR2 SITEND (reference sequence). Trimming at V came to 5 bases and at J to 0 bases, leaving 4 bases not matched to a gene. CDR3 in amino acids: CASRKTGGSYEQYF. The part of the CDR3 DNA that was read is TGTGCCAGCAGAAAAACAGGGGGCTCCTAT.

In regard to this clone: The listed genes are named as in mouse. The CDR3 end lies 4 residues beyond the end of the read and is filled in from the germline J gene. The rearrangement links TRBV31 to TRBJ2-1; possibly TRBD2 for D (5 bases). V lost 4 bases, J lost 0 bases, and 10 bases lay in between. Germline V lookup: CDR1 GKSSPN, CDR2 SITVG. CDR3 size: 14 residues. The CDR3 DNA, read in part, is TGTGCCTGGACCCCGACTGTTAACTATGCT. Translating it yields CAWTPTVNYA. The CDR3 reads in full as CAWTPTVNYAEQFF.

About this clone: The genes and germline here are from mouse. The CDR3 end is not reached by the read, which stops 4 residues before it; the germline J gene fills it in. The V gene is TRBV1, the J gene TRBJ2-1, with TRBD2 matching 10 bases. CDR1 is NSQYPW, CDR2 LRSPGD, per germline (reference sequence). Trimming cost V 2 bases and J 6 bases; bases outside gene matches: 4. This CDR3 comprises 15 residues. Incomplete CDR3 DNA: TGCACCTGCAGTGCAAGGACTGGGGGAAGTGCT. It encodes CTCSARTGGSA. The complete CDR3 protein is CTCSARTGGSAEQFF.